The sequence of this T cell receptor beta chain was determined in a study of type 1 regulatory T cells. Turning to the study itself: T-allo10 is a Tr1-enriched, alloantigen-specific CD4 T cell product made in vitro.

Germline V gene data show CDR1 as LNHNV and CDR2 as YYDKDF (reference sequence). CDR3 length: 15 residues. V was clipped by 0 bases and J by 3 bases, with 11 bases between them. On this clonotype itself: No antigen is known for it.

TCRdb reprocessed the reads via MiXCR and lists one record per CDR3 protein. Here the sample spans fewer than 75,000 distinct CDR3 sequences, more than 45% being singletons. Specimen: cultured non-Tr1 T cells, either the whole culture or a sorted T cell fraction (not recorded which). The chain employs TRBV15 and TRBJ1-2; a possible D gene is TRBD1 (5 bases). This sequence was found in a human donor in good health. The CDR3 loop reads CATSRDLQGHYGYTF. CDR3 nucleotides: TGTGCCACCAGCAGAGATCTCCAGGGTCACTATGGCTACACCTTC.